What follows are 2 T cell receptor beta chains derived from one specimen sequenced in a study of cytomegalovirus exposure and HLA in healthy donors. Both 60 Vbeta primers and 13 Jbeta primers went into the PCR. The repertoire was sequenced with immunoSEQ multiplex PCR; TCRdb's copy has only in-frame clones and lacks some. This sample has about 180,000 clones, with less than 90% found just once. Sequences were obtained from PBMCs. Receptors originate from a girl aged 10 to 17 in good health and CMV-seropositive.

The rearrangement joins TRBV30 to TRBJ2-7; D ambiguous. The germline V gene encodes CDR1 GTSNPN and CDR2 SVGIG (reference sequence). The CDR3 length is 12 residues. V dropped 4 bases and J dropped 0 bases, with 7 bases sitting between them. CDR3 region: CAWTDNSYEQYF. CDR3 nucleotide sequence: TGTGCCTGGACAGACAACTCCTACGAGCAGTACTTC.

The chain uses TRBV19 and TRBJ2-3; TRBD1 matches at 7 bases. The CDR3 contains 17 residues. The V and J ends lost 1 base and 2 bases, in that order; junction bases with no gene match: 9. CDR1 and CDR2 from the germline V gene are LNHDA and SQIVND (reference sequence). This CDR3 reads CASSIAGQYGYTDTQYF. The CDR3 DNA reads TGTGCCAGTAGTATAGCGGGACAGTATGGATACACAGATACGCAGTATTTT.